This TCR beta chain emerged from a study of T cell responses to AZD1222 COVID-19 vaccine. Overall study results and limits: Donors were mostly white British, more females; clonal diversity possibly underestimated. At baseline, seropositivity was found in only a handful of AZD1222 recipients.

With respect to this clone: Its specificity is not known.

The protocol was immunoSEQ multiplex PCR, while the TCRdb copy is restricted to in-frame clones and leaves out a portion. This table holds 180,000 or so clones, about 89% found once. Germline V gene lookup returns CDR1 SGHTA and CDR2 FQGTGA. V was trimmed by 4 bases and J by 4 bases, leaving 16 bases between them. The CDR3 is made up of 15 amino acids. The sample here was peripheral blood, taken 28 days after the second AZD1222 dose. This receptor was taken from an adult who received the AZD1222 COVID-19 vaccine. The genes are TRBV7-3 and TRBJ2-5; D tentatively reads TRBD1 or TRBD2 (6 bases each). The CDR3 DNA sequence: TGTGCCAGCAGCTATCTGGGGGGCGGTGGAGAGACCCAGTACTTC. This gives the protein CASSYLGGGGETQYF. The whole variable domain, remainder taken from reference TRBV7-3 and TRBJ2-5, is GAGVSQTPSNKVTEKGKYVELRCDPISGHTALYWYRQSLGQGPEFLIYFQGTGAADDSGLPNDRFFAVRPEGSVSTLKIQRTERGDSAVYLCASSYLGGGGETQYFGPGTRLLVL.